These 28 T cell receptor beta chains originate from one sample sequenced in a study of T cell clusters in autoimmune cytopenias. Each sample's input was around 270 ng genomic DNA, some 34,000 genome equivalents. One tube held mixed TRB-A and TRB-B primer pools for touch-down PCR. From its re-call of the multiplex PCR reads, TCRdb lists each CDR3 protein once, without DNA. The sample includes about 2,200 distinct CDR3 sequences. The source material was peripheral blood. These receptors were collected from a human donor with an autoimmune cytopenia or autoimmune hepatitis (not recorded which).

J is TRBJ1-4 and V is TRBV6-6. The CDR3 extends over 14 amino acids. The germline V gene has CDR1 MNHNY and CDR2 SVGAGI (reference sequence). This CDR3 reads CASIFGPTNEKLFF.

The chain employs TRBV19 and TRBJ1-1. Germline assignment: CDR1 LNHDA and CDR2 SQIVND (reference sequence). This CDR3 is built from 16 residues. The CDR3 spells CASSIDRQQRNTEAFF.

This chain links TRBV28 with TRBJ2-7; without DNA, the TCRdb call of TRBD1 cannot be checked. Germline CDR1 reads MDHEN; CDR2 reads SYDVKM. The CDR3 spans 14 residues. The CDR3 region is CASSEGGSHREQYF.

The rearrangement links TRBV6-1 to TRBJ2-3; the D call of TRBD1 rests on TCRdb alone, since no DNA is present to check it. Germline V gene lookup returns CDR1 MNHNS and CDR2 SASEGT. The CDR3 consists of 14 residues. CDR3 residues: CASTRTRTQDTQYF.

The CDR3 sequence is CASSPGKGQRGETQYF. V is TRBV18 and J is TRBJ2-5; TCRdb reports TRBD2, a call that lacks DNA to check it against. There are 16 residues in the CDR3. The germline V gene has CDR1 KGHSH and CDR2 LQKENI.

V gene TRBV6-5 combines with J gene TRBJ1-1; no DNA is available, so the TRBD1 call from TCRdb remains unchecked. CDR1 MNHEY and CDR2 SVGAGI come from the germline V gene. The CDR3 has 16 residues. CDR3 sequence: CASHVRGRRGNTEAFF.

The chain recombines TRBV7-9 with TRBJ1-2; TCRdb names TRBD1, which stays unverified in the absence of DNA. CDR3 length: 13 amino acids. Germline V gene sequence: CDR1 SEHNR, CDR2 FQNEAQ (reference sequence). The CDR3 loop is CASSQQGFYGYTF.

The V gene is TRBV6-5, the J gene TRBJ1-5. The CDR3 extends over 13 amino acids. Germline loops: CDR1 MNHEY, CDR2 SVGAGI. The CDR3 spells CASSLVRNQPQHF.

This chain uses TRBV20-1 with TRBJ2-7; checking the TCRdb D call of TRBD2 is not possible without DNA. Germline-derived CDR1 and CDR2 are DFQATT and SNEGSKA (reference sequence). The CDR3 extends over 17 amino acids. CDR3 protein: CSVPPGGLAGSRREQYF.

The chain couples TRBV20-1 to TRBJ2-3; TCRdb gives TRBD2 as the D gene, but with no DNA this cannot be confirmed. Germline CDR1 is DFQATT and CDR2 is SNEGSKA (reference sequence). The CDR3 covers 14 residues. The CDR3 here is CSAPTSGGTDTQYF.

The V call is TRBV20-1, the J call TRBJ1-2; there is no DNA to check the TCRdb D call of TRBD1. There are 14 residues in the CDR3. Per germline, CDR1 DFQATT and CDR2 SNEGSKA (reference sequence). The chain's CDR3 is CSASPSGQGSGYTF.

This clonotype is labeled medium-sized based on frequency. The chain recombines TRBV11-1 with TRBJ2-5; as DNA is missing, the TRBD2 call by TCRdb cannot be tested. The CDR3 covers 15 residues. CDR1 and CDR2 (germline): SGHAT, FQDESV (reference sequence). This chain's CDR3 is CASSRLAGLQETQYF.

The CDR3 spells CASSFRLATDTQYF. This chain uses TRBV12-3 or TRBV12-4 with TRBJ2-3. The CDR3 totals 14 residues.

This chain joins TRBV27 and TRBJ1-6; absent DNA, TCRdb's TRBD1 call cannot be checked. The CDR3 contains 14 residues. Germline V gene sequence: CDR1 MNHEY, CDR2 SMNVEV (reference sequence). The CDR3 sequence is CASSDKGINSPLHF.

By frequency, this clonotype registers large. V gene TRBV29-1 combines with J gene TRBJ2-1; TCRdb calls TRBD1, which cannot be checked without DNA. The CDR3 has 14 amino acids. CDR1 and CDR2 from the germline V gene are SQVTM and ANQGSEA. The CDR3 here is CSVDRTAGANEQFF.

The chain carries TRBV20-1 and TRBJ2-1; the TRBD1 assignment by TCRdb is unverifiable without DNA. The germline gives CDR1 DFQATT, CDR2 SNEGSKA (reference sequence). This CDR3 has 13 amino acids. CDR3 sequence reads: CSARPWTENEQFF.

This chain links TRBV18 with TRBJ1-4. The CDR3 loop spans 15 amino acids. Germline loops: CDR1 KGHSH, CDR2 LQKENI. CDR3 region: CASSHRSKRGEKLFF.

The chain couples TRBV5-4 to TRBJ2-3; TCRdb proposes TRBD2, but this gene call is untestable without DNA. The CDR3 runs 17 residues. The germline CDR1 and CDR2 sequences are SGHNT and YYREEE (reference sequence). The CDR3 loop is CASSSIPALAVADTQYF.

The CDR3 reads CASSLDWNTEAFF. This chain joins TRBV5-4 and TRBJ1-1. Germline CDR1 is SGHNT and CDR2 is YYREEE (reference sequence). The CDR3 is made up of 13 amino acids.

The V and J genes are TRBV7-9 and TRBJ2-1; without DNA, the TCRdb call of TRBD2 cannot be checked. This CDR3 region has 15 residues. Looked up from germline, CDR1 is SEHNR and CDR2 is FQNEAQ (reference sequence). CDR3 region: CASSPGTSGDNEQFF.

J is TRBJ2-1 and V is TRBV11-2; the D gene TCRdb calls, TRBD2, cannot be checked with no DNA. The CDR3 sequence is 18 residues long. CDR1 is SGHAT and CDR2 is FQNNGV in the germline V gene. The CDR3 loop is CASSTARATSGILHEQFF.

The chain couples TRBV10-3 to TRBJ2-7; TCRdb returns TRBD1, unconfirmable since there is no DNA. The CDR3 has 14 amino acids. Germline V gives CDR1 ENHRY, CDR2 SYGVKD. The CDR3 protein is CAINPGQGSYEQYF.

The CDR3 protein is CATSFQDQPQHF. The gene calls are TRBV15 and TRBJ1-5. This CDR3 contains 12 residues. Germline assignment: CDR1 LNHNV and CDR2 YYDKDF (reference sequence).

The genes are TRBV20-1 and TRBJ2-3; TCRdb proposes TRBD2, but this gene call is untestable without DNA. The germline V gene has CDR1 DFQATT and CDR2 SNEGSKA (reference sequence). The CDR3 totals 16 residues. The CDR3: CSAPPGTWSSTDTQYF.

In terms of frequency, this clonotype is medium-sized (0.01 to 0.1%). V and J are TRBV7-6 and TRBJ2-5; the TRBD1 assignment by TCRdb is unverifiable without DNA. The germline CDR1 and CDR2 sequences are SGHVS and FNYEAQ. CDR3 length equals 14 residues. CDR3 in amino acids: CASSLQPGRETQYF. Complete variable domain (other parts from reference TRBV7-6 and TRBJ2-5): GAGVSQSPRYKVTKRGQDVALRCDPISGHVSLYWYRQALGQGPEFLTYFNYEAQQDKSGLPNDRFSAERPEGSISTLTIQRTEQRDSAMYRCASSLQPGRETQYFGPGTRLLVL.

This sequence joins TRBV24-1 and TRBJ2-1; with no DNA, the TCRdb D assignment of TRBD2 cannot be verified. Looked up from germline, CDR1 is KGHDR and CDR2 is SFDVKD. This CDR3 contains 16 residues. CDR3 loop: CATSDPGTSGVIEQFF.

Frequency places this clonotype as medium-sized. The rearrangement joins TRBV6-5 to TRBJ1-3. This CDR3 has 16 amino acids. The germline CDR1 and CDR2 sequences are MNHEY and SVGAGI. The CDR3 protein is CASSYSSLGSGNTIYF.

The CDR3 is CASAGGQGNTEAFF. The chain uses TRBV6-6 and TRBJ1-1; with no DNA, the TCRdb D assignment of TRBD1 cannot be verified. Germline values: CDR1 MNHNY, CDR2 SVGAGI (reference sequence). There are 14 residues in the CDR3.